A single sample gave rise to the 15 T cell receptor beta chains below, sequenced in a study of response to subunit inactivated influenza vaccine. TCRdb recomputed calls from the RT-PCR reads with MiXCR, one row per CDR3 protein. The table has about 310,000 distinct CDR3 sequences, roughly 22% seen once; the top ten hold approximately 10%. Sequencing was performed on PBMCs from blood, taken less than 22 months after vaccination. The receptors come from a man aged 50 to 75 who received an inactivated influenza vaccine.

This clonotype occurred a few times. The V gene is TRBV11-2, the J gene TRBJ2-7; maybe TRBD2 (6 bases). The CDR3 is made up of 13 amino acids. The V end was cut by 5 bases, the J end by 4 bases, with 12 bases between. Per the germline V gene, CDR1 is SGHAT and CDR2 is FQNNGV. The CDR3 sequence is CASSGGGWYEQYF. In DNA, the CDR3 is TGTGCCAGCAGCGGGGGAGGTTGGTACGAGCAGTACTTC.

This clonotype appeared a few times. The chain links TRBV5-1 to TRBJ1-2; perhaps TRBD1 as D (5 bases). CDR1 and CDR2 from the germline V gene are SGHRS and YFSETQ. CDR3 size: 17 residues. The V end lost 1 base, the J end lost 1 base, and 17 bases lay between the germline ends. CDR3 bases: TGCGCCAGCAGCTTGTCTTCTGGGGCAAATCTTAACTATGGCTACACCTTC. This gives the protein CASSLSSGANLNYGYTF.

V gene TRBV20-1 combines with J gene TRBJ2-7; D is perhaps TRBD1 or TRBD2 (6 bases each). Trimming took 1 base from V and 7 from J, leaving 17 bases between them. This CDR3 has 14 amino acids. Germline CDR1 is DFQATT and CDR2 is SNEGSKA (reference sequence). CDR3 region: CSARAPRGSGEQYF. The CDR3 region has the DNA TGCAGTGCTAGAGCCCCCAGGGGCAGCGGGGAGCAGTACTTC.

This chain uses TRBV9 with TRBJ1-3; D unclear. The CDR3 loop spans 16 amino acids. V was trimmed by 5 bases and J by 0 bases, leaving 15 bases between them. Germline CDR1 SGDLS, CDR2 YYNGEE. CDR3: CASSPVGKSSGNTIYF. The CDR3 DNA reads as TGTGCCAGCAGTCCCGTGGGAAAGAGCTCTGGAAACACCATATATTTT. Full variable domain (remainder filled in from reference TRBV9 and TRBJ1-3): DSGVTQTPKHLITATGQRVTLRCSPRSGDLSVYWYQQSLDQGLQFLIQYYNGEERAKGNILERFSAQQFPDLHSELNLSSLELGDSALYFCASSPVGKSSGNTIYFGEGSWLTVV.

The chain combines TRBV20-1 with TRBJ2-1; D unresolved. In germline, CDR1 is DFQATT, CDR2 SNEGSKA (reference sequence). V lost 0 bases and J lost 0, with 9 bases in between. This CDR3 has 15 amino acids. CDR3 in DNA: TGCAGTGCTAGAGATCACTTACGCTCCTACAATGAGCAGTTCTTC. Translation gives CSARDHLRSYNEQFF.

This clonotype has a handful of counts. The CDR3 reads CASSQELANYGYTF. The CDR3 coding sequence is TGCGCCAGCAGCCAAGAGTTAGCTAACTATGGCTACACCTTC. The chain carries TRBV4-1 and TRBJ1-2; D unresolved. The germline CDR1 and CDR2 sequences are MGHRA and YSYEKL. Deletions cut 0 bases from V and 0 bases from J, with 5 bases between. This CDR3 is 14 amino acids long.

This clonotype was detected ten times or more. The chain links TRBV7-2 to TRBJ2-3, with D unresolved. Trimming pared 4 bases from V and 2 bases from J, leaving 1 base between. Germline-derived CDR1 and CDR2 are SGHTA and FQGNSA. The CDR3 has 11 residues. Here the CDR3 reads CASSSTDTQYF. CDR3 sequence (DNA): TGTGCCAGCAGCTCCACAGATACGCAGTATTTT.

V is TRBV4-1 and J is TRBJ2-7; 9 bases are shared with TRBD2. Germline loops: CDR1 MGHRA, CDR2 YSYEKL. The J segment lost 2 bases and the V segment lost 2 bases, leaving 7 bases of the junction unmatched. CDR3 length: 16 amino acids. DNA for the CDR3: TGCGCCAGCAGCCAATCTATAGCGGGGGCCACCTACGAGCAGTACTTC. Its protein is CASSQSIAGATYEQYF.

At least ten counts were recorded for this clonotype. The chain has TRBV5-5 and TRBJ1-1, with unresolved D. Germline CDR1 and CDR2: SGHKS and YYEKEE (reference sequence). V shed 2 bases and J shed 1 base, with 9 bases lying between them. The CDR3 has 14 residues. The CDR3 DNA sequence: TGTGCCAGCAGCTTCGGCATGGCGAACACTGAAGCTTTCTTT. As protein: CASSFGMANTEAFF.

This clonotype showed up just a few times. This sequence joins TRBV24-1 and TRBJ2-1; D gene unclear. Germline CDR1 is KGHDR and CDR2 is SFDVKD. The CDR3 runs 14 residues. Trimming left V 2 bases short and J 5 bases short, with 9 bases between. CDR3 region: CATSDWAANNEQFF. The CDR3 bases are TGTGCCACCAGTGATTGGGCAGCGAACAATGAGCAGTTCTTC.

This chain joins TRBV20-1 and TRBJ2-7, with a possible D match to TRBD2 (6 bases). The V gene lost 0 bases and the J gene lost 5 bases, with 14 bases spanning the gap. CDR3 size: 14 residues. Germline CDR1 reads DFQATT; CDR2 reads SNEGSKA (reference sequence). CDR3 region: CSARDAEGPDEQYF. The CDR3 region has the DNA TGCAGTGCTAGAGACGCGGAGGGCCCCGACGAGCAGTACTTC.

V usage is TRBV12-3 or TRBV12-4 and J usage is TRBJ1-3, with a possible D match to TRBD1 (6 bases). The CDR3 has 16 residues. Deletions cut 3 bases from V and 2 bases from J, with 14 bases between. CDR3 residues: CASSFGGLATGNTIYF. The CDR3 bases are TGTGCCAGCAGTTTTGGGGGGCTAGCAACTGGAAACACCATATATTTT.

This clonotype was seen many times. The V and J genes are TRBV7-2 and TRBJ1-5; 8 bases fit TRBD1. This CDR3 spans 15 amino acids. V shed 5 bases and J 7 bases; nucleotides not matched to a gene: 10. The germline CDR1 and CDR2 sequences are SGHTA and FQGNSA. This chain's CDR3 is CASSPSTGVGQPQHF. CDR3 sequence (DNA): TGTGCCAGCAGCCCATCGACAGGGGTTGGACAGCCCCAGCATTTT.

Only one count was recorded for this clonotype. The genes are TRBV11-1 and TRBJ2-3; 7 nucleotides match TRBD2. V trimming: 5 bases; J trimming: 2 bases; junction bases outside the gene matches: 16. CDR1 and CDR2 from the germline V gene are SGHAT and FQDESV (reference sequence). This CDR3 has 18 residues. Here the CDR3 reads CASSLRDYSRQNTDTQYF. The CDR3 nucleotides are TGTGCCAGCAGCCTCCGGGACTACTCAAGGCAAAACACAGATACGCAGTATTTT.

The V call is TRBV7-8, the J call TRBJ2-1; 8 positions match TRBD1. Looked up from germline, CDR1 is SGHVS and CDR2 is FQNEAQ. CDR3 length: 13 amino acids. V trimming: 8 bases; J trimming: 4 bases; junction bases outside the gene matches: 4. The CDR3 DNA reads TGTGCCAGCCAGGGGGCCAGGTACAATGAGCAGTTCTTC. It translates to CASQGARYNEQFF.